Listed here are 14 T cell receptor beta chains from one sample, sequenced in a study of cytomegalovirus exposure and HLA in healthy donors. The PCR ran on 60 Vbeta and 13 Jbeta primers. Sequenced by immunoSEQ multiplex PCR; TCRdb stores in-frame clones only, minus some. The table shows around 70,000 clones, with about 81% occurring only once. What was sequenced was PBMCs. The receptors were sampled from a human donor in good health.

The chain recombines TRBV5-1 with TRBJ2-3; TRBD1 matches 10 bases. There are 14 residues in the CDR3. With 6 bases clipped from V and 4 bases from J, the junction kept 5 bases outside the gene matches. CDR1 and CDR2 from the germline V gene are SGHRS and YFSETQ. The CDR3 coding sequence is TGCGCCAGCAAAGAGACAGGGGGCCCAGATACGCAGTATTTT. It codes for CASKETGGPDTQYF.

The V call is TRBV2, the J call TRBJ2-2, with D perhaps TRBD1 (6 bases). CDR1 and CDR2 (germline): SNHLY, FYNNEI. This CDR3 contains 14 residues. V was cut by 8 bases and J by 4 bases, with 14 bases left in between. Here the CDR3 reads CASHRAGTTGELFF. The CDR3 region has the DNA TGTGCCAGCCACAGGGCAGGGACCACCGGGGAGCTGTTTTTT. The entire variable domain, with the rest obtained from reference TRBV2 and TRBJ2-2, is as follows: EPEVTQTPSHQVTQMGQEVILRCVPISNHLYFYWYRQILGQKVEFLVSFYNNEISEKSEIFDDQFSVERPDGSNFTLKIRSTKLEDSAMYFCASHRAGTTGELFFGEGSRLTVL.

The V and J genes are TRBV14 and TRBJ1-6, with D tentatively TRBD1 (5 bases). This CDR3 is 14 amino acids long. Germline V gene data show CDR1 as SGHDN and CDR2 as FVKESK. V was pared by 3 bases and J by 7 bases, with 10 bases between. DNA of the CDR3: TGTGCCAGCAGCCAGGTACAGGAGAATTCACCCCTCCACTTT. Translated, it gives CASSQVQENSPLHF.

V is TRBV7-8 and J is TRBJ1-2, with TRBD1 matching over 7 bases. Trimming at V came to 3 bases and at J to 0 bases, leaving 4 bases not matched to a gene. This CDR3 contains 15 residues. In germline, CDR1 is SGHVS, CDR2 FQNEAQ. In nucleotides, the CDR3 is TGTGCCAGCAGCTTTGGGACAGCGGCTAACTATGGCTACACCTTC. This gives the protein CASSFGTAANYGYTF.

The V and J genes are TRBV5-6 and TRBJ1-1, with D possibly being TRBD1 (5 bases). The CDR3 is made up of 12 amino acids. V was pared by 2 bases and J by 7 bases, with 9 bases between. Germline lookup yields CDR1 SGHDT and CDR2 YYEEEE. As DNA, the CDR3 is TGTGCCAGCAGCTTCTGGGGGGATGAAGCTTTCTTT. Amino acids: CASSFWGDEAFF. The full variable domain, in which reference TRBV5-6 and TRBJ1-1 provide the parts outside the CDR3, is DAGVTQSPTHLIKTRGQQVTLRCSPKSGHDTVSWYQQALGQGPQFIFQYYEEEERQRGNFPDRFSGHQFPNYSSELNVNALLLGDSALYLCASSFWGDEAFFGQGTRLTVV.

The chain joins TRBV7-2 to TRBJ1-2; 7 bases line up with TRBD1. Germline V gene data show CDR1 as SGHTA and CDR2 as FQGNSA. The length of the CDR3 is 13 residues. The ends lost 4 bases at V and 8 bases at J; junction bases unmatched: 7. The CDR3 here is CASSSDRVGGYTF. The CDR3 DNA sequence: TGTGCCAGCAGCTCAGACAGGGTAGGCGGCTACACCTTC.

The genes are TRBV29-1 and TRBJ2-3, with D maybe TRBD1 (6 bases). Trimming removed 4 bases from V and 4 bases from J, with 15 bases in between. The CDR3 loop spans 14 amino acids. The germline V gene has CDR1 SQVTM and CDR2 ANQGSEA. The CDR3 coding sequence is TGCAGCGTTGTTGGCAGGGGTATGGCAGATACGCAGTATTTT. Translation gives CSVVGRGMADTQYF.

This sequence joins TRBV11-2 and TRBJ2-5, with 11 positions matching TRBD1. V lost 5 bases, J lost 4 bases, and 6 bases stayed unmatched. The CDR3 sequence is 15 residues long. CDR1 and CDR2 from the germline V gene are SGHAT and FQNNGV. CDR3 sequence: CASSPRTGGGETQYF. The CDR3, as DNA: TGTGCCAGCAGCCCCCGGACAGGGGGCGGAGAGACCCAGTACTTC.

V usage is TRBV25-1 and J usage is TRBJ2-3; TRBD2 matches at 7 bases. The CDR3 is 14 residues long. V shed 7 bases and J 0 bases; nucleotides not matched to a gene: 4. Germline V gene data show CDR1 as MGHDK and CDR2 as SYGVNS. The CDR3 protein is CASNGGISTDTQYF. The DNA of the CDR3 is TGTGCCAGCAACGGGGGGATCAGCACAGATACGCAGTATTTT. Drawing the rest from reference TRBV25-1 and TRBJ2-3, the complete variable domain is EADIYQTPRYLVIGTGKKITLECSQTMGHDKMYWYQQDPGMELHLIHYSYGVNSTEKGDLSSESTVSRIRTEHFPLTLESARPSHTSQYLCASNGGISTDTQYFGPGTRLTVL.

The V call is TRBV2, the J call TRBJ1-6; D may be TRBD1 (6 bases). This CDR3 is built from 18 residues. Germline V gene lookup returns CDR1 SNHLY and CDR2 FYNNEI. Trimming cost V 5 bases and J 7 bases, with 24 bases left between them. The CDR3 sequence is CASSSTPLPTGFNSPLHF. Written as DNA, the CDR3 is TGTGCCAGCAGTTCGACCCCCTTGCCGACAGGATTCAATTCACCCCTCCACTTT.

DNA of the CDR3: TGTGCCAGCATAAGGGAGGGTAGGGGAAACACCATATATTTT. Its translation is CASIREGRGNTIYF. The chain joins TRBV6-1 to TRBJ1-3; D is ambiguous. In germline, CDR1 is MNHNS, CDR2 SASEGT. The CDR3 loop spans 14 amino acids. Trimming cost V 7 bases and J 4 bases, with 14 bases left between them.

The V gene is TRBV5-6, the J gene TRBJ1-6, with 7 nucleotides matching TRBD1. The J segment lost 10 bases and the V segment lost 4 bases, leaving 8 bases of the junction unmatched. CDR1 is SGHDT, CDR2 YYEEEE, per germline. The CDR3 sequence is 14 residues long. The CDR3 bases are TGTGCCAGCAGCCTTACAGGGGTTGGATCACCCCTCCACTTT. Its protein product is CASSLTGVGSPLHF.

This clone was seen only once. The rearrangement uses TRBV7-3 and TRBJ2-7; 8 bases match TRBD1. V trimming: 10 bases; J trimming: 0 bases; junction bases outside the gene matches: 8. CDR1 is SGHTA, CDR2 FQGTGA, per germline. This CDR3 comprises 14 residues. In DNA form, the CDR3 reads TGTGCCACGCGGGACAGGCGTAGCTCCTACGAGCAGTACTTC. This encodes CATRDRRSSYEQYF.

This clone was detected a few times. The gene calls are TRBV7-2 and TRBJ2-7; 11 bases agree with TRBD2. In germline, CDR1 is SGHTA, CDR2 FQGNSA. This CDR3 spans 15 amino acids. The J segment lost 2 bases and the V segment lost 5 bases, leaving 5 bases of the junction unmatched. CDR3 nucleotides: TGTGCCAGCAGCCCAATACTAGCGGGGGCCTACGAGCAGTACTTC. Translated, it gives CASSPILAGAYEQYF.